The next 14 T cell receptor beta chains were all read from a single sample in a study of CD8 T cells in ankylosing spondylitis. Points from the study as a whole: Among TCR beta sequences, a motif of roughly 8 highly homologous variants appeared characteristic of ankylosing spondylitis blood.

Via MiXCR, TCRdb re-called the 5' RACE reads, giving one row per CDR3 protein. This table holds about 220,000 distinct CDR3 sequences, about 6.7% found once. Their specific antigens are unknown. The sample taken for sequencing was blood, either unsorted or a sorted T cell fraction (not recorded which). Receptor source: a male donor with ankylosing spondylitis.

In this sample, this clonotype turned up many times. Compared with germline, one end of the junction differs, possibly owing to a read error. This chain connects TRBV7-7 to TRBJ2-5; 8 bases align to TRBD2. The CDR3 consists of 17 residues. Looked up from germline, CDR1 is SSHAT and CDR2 is FNYEAQ (reference sequence). In nucleotides, the CDR3 is TGTGCTAGCAGCCCATACCTCTCCCGGGGGGGTAAAGAGACCCAGTACTTC. This encodes CASSPYLSRGGKETQYF.

The CDR3 DNA is TGTGCCAGCAGCGTTGGACGGAGCTATGGCTACACCTTC. Protein product: CASSVGRSYGYTF. This chain links TRBV6-1 with TRBJ1-2; unclear D gene. Trimming pared 6 bases from V and 4 bases from J, leaving 12 bases between. This CDR3 contains 13 residues. Germline CDR1 and CDR2: MNHNS and SASEGT.

This clonotype was seen a handful of times. V and J are TRBV18 and TRBJ2-7; D perhaps matches TRBD1 (6 bases). V shed 3 bases and J shed 2 bases, with 17 bases lying between them. The CDR3 length is 16 residues. Germline CDR1 reads KGHSH; CDR2 reads LQKENI. The CDR3 DNA follows: TGTGCCAGCTCACCTCCGGCAGGGGCAGAAGCCTACGAGCAGTACTTC. Translating gives CASSPPAGAEAYEQYF. Complete variable domain (other parts from reference TRBV18 and TRBJ2-7): NAGVMQNPRHLVRRRGQEARLRCSPMKGHSHVYWYRQLPEEGLKFMVYLQKENIIDESGMPKERFSAEFPKEGPSILRIQQVVRGDSAAYFCASSPPAGAEAYEQYFGPGTRLTVT.

The chain has TRBV7-9 and TRBJ1-4; maybe TRBD1 (5 bases). The CDR3 consists of 11 residues. Per germline, CDR1 SEHNR and CDR2 FQNEAQ (reference sequence). Trimming took off 5 bases at V and 8 bases at J, with 6 bases between the two ends. The CDR3 here is CASSAGEKLFF. CDR3 nucleotide sequence: TGTGCCAGCAGCGCAGGGGAAAAACTGTTTTTT.

This clonotype was counted at least ten times. V usage is TRBV7-2 and J usage is TRBJ2-3; the D gene is possibly TRBD2 (6 bases). Germline V CDR1 and CDR2: SGHTA, FQGNSA. Trimming pared 2 bases from V and 4 bases from J, leaving 10 bases between. CDR3 length equals 14 residues. The CDR3 sequence is CASSLLPGADTQYF. The CDR3 nucleotides are TGTGCCAGCAGCTTACTACCGGGGGCAGATACGCAGTATTTT.

This clonotype was picked up many times. J is TRBJ2-2 and V is TRBV29-1; TRBD1 matches at 7 bases. The CDR3 has 15 residues. CDR1 and CDR2 from the germline V gene are SQVTM and ANQGSEA. The J segment lost 2 bases and the V segment lost 6 bases, leaving 9 bases of the junction unmatched. CDR3 coding DNA: TGCAGCGTCCCCCGGGACAGAGATAACACCGGGGAGCTGTTTTTT. This encodes CSVPRDRDNTGELFF.

This clonotype was counted ten times or more. This chain connects TRBV11-1 to TRBJ2-1; 10 bases match TRBD2. The CDR3 contains 18 residues. Germline V CDR1 and CDR2: SGHAT, FQDESV (reference sequence). The trim removed 4 bases at V and 5 bases at J, leaving 14 bases unmatched. CDR3 amino acids: CASSSDTYSLAGDNEQFF. The CDR3 region has the DNA TGTGCCAGCAGCTCTGATACTTATAGCCTAGCGGGGGACAATGAGCAGTTCTTC.

The chain is built from TRBV7-9 and TRBJ1-6; no clear D. There are 16 residues in the CDR3. The ends were cut back, 1 base at V and 5 bases at J, with 12 bases in the middle. Looked up from germline, CDR1 is SEHNR and CDR2 is FQNEAQ (reference sequence). The CDR3 DNA reads as TGTGCCAGCAGCTTAGTCCCGGCGGCAAATAATTCACCCCTCCACTTT. Translation: CASSLVPAANNSPLHF.

This chain connects TRBV6-2 or TRBV6-3 to TRBJ2-7; D gene uncertain. The CDR3 extends over 16 amino acids. Between the trimmed V and J ends, which lost 2 bases and 0 bases, there was a span of 14 bases. Germline-derived CDR1 and CDR2 are MNHEY and SVGEGT. The CDR3 DNA follows: TGTGCCAGCAGTTACGGTCCTCGGATCTACTCCTACGAGCAGTACTTC. Amino acids: CASSYGPRIYSYEQYF.

This clonotype was seen ten or more times. V gene TRBV25-1 combines with J gene TRBJ2-5; no definite D call. The CDR3 length is 14 residues. The germline V gene has CDR1 MGHDK and CDR2 SYGVNS. The germline V and J ends were trimmed by 1 base and 0 bases, with 6 bases remaining between them. CDR3 sequence (DNA): TGTGCCAGCAGTGAATTTCGTTACCAAGAGACCCAGTACTTC. This sequence encodes CASSEFRYQETQYF.

This clonotype was detected many times. V usage is TRBV29-1 and J usage is TRBJ1-1; TRBD1 is a possible D gene (5 bases). This CDR3 has 13 amino acids. Trimming shortened V by 7 bases and J by 2 bases, and 14 bases separated the two germline ends. Germline V lookup: CDR1 SQVTM, CDR2 ANQGSEA. The CDR3 loop is CSADSGVNTEAFF. CDR3 DNA sequence: TGCAGCGCCGACAGTGGGGTCAACACTGAAGCTTTCTTT.

This clonotype was counted many times. The V gene is TRBV10-3, the J gene TRBJ1-5, with D uncertain. This CDR3 region has 14 residues. The germline CDR1 and CDR2 sequences are ENHRY and SYGVKD. Trimming cost V 0 bases and J 7 bases, with 10 bases left between them. The CDR3 region is CAISESGPKQPQHF. CDR3 nucleotide sequence: TGTGCCATCAGTGAGTCAGGGCCCAAACAGCCCCAGCATTTT.

This clonotype was detected many times. The chain is built from TRBV7-2 and TRBJ1-1; a weak D match, TRBD1 (6 bases). The CDR3 covers 14 residues. Germline CDR1 is SGHTA and CDR2 is FQGNSA. V was shortened by 5 bases and J by 4 bases, with 14 bases between the two germline ends. CDR3 DNA: TGTGCCAGCAGCCTAGGTTGGGGGCTCACTGAAGCTTTCTTT. Translating gives CASSLGWGLTEAFF.

This clonotype was recorded many times. This rearrangement joins TRBV28 to TRBJ1-6; a possible D gene is TRBD1 (6 bases). CDR1 and CDR2 from the germline V gene are MDHEN and SYDVKM. The CDR3 extends over 17 amino acids. With 4 bases removed from V and 7 bases from J, the gap between germline ends came to 20 bases. The CDR3 reads CASSSRWTAATNSPLHF. For the CDR3, the DNA is TGTGCCAGCAGTTCCCGCTGGACAGCAGCAACCAATTCACCCCTCCACTTT.